This entry lists 27 T cell receptor beta chains sequenced from one sample in a study of OX40 agonist ivuxolimab in advanced cancers. Clones were sequenced by immunoSEQ multiplex PCR, and TCRdb holds only the in-frame ones, with some missing. The sample records about 41,000 clones, about 87% being singletons. The sample here was CD4+ or CD8+ T cells sorted from blood, taken in a trial of the OX40 agonist ivuxolimab. The source of these receptors is an adult with an advanced solid tumor such as melanoma, head and neck, liver or kidney cancer.

V usage is TRBV7-9 and J usage is TRBJ1-1; D gene unclear. Germline lookup yields CDR1 SEHNR and CDR2 FQNEAQ (reference sequence). CDR3 length: 14 amino acids. The V end was cut by 0 bases, the J end by 2 bases, with 7 bases between. CDR3 protein: CASSLAERNTEAFF. The CDR3 DNA is TGTGCCAGCAGCTTAGCGGAGAGAAACACTGAAGCTTTCTTT.

J is TRBJ2-5 and V is TRBV25-1; D not certain. CDR1 and CDR2 from the germline V gene are MGHDK and SYGVNS. Trimming stripped 1 base from V and 5 bases from J, with 2 bases between. The CDR3 length is 11 residues. CDR3 DNA: TGTGCCAGCAGTGAATCGGAGACCCAGTACTTC. It yields the protein CASSESETQYF.

V usage is TRBV29-1 and J usage is TRBJ2-1; D perhaps matches TRBD2 (6 bases). Germline lookup yields CDR1 SQVTM and CDR2 ANQGSEA. The V end lost 1 base, the J end lost 9 bases, and 19 bases lay between the germline ends. The CDR3 spans 15 residues. CDR3 DNA sequence: TGCAGCGTTGAAGGCCTTGGAGGGACCAAGGCTGAGCAGTTCTTC. Translated: CSVEGLGGTKAEQFF.

The chain links TRBV6-5 to TRBJ1-2, with D maybe TRBD1 (5 bases). The germline CDR1 and CDR2 sequences are MNHEY and SVGAGI. The V gene lost 2 bases and the J gene lost 5 bases, with 9 bases spanning the gap. The CDR3 is 13 amino acids. The CDR3 protein is CASSYRQGYGYTF. The CDR3 nucleotides are TGTGCCAGCAGTTACCGGCAGGGTTATGGCTACACCTTC.

This clone was found a few times. The chain carries TRBV10-1 and TRBJ1-5; perhaps TRBD1 as D (5 bases). Germline V gene lookup returns CDR1 WNHNN and CDR2 SYGVQD (reference sequence). V was cut by 3 bases and J by 4 bases, with 22 bases left in between. The CDR3 spans 18 residues. DNA of the CDR3: TGCGCCAGCAGTGAAACGGCAGGGTTCAGGGTATGGAATCAGCCCCAGCATTTT. Encoded protein: CASSETAGFRVWNQPQHF.

The chain employs TRBV2 and TRBJ1-5; no firm D call. Deletions cut 4 bases from V and 3 bases from J, with 13 bases between. Germline V gene sequence: CDR1 SNHLY, CDR2 FYNNEI. The CDR3 is 15 residues long. The CDR3 sequence is CASSVFAGANQPQHF. The CDR3 DNA reads TGTGCCAGCAGTGTTTTCGCTGGCGCCAATCAGCCCCAGCATTTT. Full variable domain (outside the CDR3, taken from reference TRBV2 and TRBJ1-5): EPEVTQTPSHQVTQMGQEVILRCVPISNHLYFYWYRQILGQKVEFLVSFYNNEISEKSEIFDDQFSVERPDGSNFTLKIRSTKLEDSAMYFCASSVFAGANQPQHFGDGTRLSIL.

V gene TRBV15 combines with J gene TRBJ2-1; 7 positions match TRBD2. From germline, CDR1 is LNHNV and CDR2 YYDKDF (reference sequence). The V gene end was trimmed by 6 bases and the J gene end by 2 bases; junction bases not matched to a gene: 4. CDR3 length: 14 amino acids. The chain's CDR3 is CATRPSGPYNEQFF. The CDR3 DNA sequence: TGTGCCACCAGACCTAGCGGACCCTACAATGAGCAGTTCTTC.

A note on this clone: Other nucleotide sequences from this sample produce the same CDR3. The rearrangement joins TRBV7-6 to TRBJ1-1, with D uncertain. Germline V gene sequence: CDR1 SGHVS, CDR2 FNYEAQ. The CDR3 contains 15 residues. Trimming left V 2 bases short and J 0 bases short, with 10 bases between. CDR3 region: CASSLFGYMNTEAFF. The CDR3 nucleotides read TGTGCCAGCAGCTTATTCGGGTACATGAACACTGAAGCTTTCTTT. Looking up the rest from reference TRBV7-6 and TRBJ1-1 gives the full variable domain: GAGVSQSPRYKVTKRGQDVALRCDPISGHVSLYWYRQALGQGPEFLTYFNYEAQQDKSGLPNDRFSAERPEGSISTLTIQRTEQRDSAMYRCASSLFGYMNTEAFFGQGTRLTVV.

The J gene is TRBJ2-2, the V gene TRBV11-2; D is unresolved. This CDR3 region has 14 residues. V was shortened by 5 bases and J by 2 bases, with 9 bases between the two germline ends. Germline lookup yields CDR1 SGHAT and CDR2 FQNNGV. The CDR3 is CASSRLVNTGELFF. The DNA for the CDR3 is TGTGCCAGCAGCCGCCTTGTAAACACCGGGGAGCTGTTTTTT.

There are a few counts of this clone. V usage is TRBV11-2 and J usage is TRBJ2-5; 7 nucleotides line up with TRBD1. CDR1 is SGHAT and CDR2 is FQNNGV in the germline V gene. The CDR3 is 17 amino acids. Germline trimming cut 4 bases from V and 2 bases from J; bases unmatched to any gene: 13. In DNA, the CDR3 is TGTGCCAGCAGCTCAGGGGGTCTAGGAGGAGGTCAAGAGACCCAGTACTTC. Its translation: CASSSGGLGGGQETQYF.

The chain joins TRBV23-1 to TRBJ2-4; D is ambiguous. TRBV23-1 is classed as an ORF, of uncertain function. CDR3 length: 16 amino acids. CDR3 DNA sequence: TGCGTAAGGTGGAATCGGCCTTACCTAGCCAAAAACATTCAGTACTTC. It translates to CVRWNRPYLAKNIQYF.

The V gene is TRBV7-9, the J gene TRBJ2-7; the D gene is possibly TRBD2 (6 bases). V dropped 11 bases and J dropped 2 bases, with 13 bases sitting between them. The V gene's germline CDR1 is SEHNR and CDR2 FQNEAQ (reference sequence). This CDR3 spans 12 amino acids. CDR3 in amino acids: CAGGASAYEQYF. CDR3 nucleotides: TGTGCCGGGGGAGCTAGCGCCTACGAGCAGTACTTC.

V gene TRBV6-1 combines with J gene TRBJ2-7; a weak D match, TRBD1 (5 bases). Germline V CDR1 and CDR2: MNHNS, SASEGT. The CDR3 spans 12 residues. Trimming shortened V by 6 bases and J by 0 bases, and 6 bases separated the two germline ends. Here the CDR3 reads CASRGVSYEQYF. CDR3 DNA: TGTGCCAGCAGAGGGGTCTCCTACGAGCAGTACTTC.

The chain links TRBV28 to TRBJ2-5; D is possibly TRBD1 (6 bases). The germline gives CDR1 MDHEN, CDR2 SYDVKM. Trimming left V 3 bases short and J 1 base short, with 15 bases between. This CDR3 has 16 amino acids. The CDR3 nucleotides read TGTGCCAGCAGTTTCATCCAGGGGCCCCTCCAAGAGACCCAGTACTTC. This codes for CASSFIQGPLQETQYF.

This chain links TRBV7-8 with TRBJ2-4; 8 bases are shared with TRBD2. The V gene end was trimmed by 1 base and the J gene end by 8 bases; junction bases not matched to a gene: 4. The CDR3 covers 14 residues. CDR1 SGHVS and CDR2 FQNEAQ come from the germline V gene. The CDR3 bases are TGTGCCAGCAGCTTAGTTCGGGAGGGGGACATTCAGTACTTC. The encoded protein is CASSLVREGDIQYF.

The V call is TRBV6-5, the J call TRBJ2-7; no firm D call. Germline V gives CDR1 MNHEY, CDR2 SVGAGI. Trimming left V 0 bases short and J 0 bases short, with 9 bases between. The CDR3 contains 15 residues. The CDR3 region is CASSYSRTLSYEQYF. The CDR3 region has the DNA TGTGCCAGCAGTTACTCGAGAACGCTCTCCTACGAGCAGTACTTC.

This chain links TRBV27 with TRBJ2-5; D is possibly TRBD1 (5 bases). The CDR3 extends over 13 amino acids. Germline CDR1 MNHEY, CDR2 SMNVEV (reference sequence). Trimming stripped 5 bases from V and 4 bases from J, with 11 bases between. The CDR3 nucleotides read TGTGCCAGCAGTCCCTGGACAAGAGAGACCCAGTACTTC. Translation: CASSPWTRETQYF.

This clone appeared once. The chain is built from TRBV9 and TRBJ2-3, with 13 bases identical to TRBD2. The CDR3 totals 16 residues. Losses at the gene ends were 3 bases for V and 5 bases for J; bases not matched to a gene: 6. Looked up from germline, CDR1 is SGDLS and CDR2 is YYNGEE. The CDR3 DNA is TGTGCCAGCAGCGACGGACTAGCGGGAGACCGAGATACGCAGTATTTT. Encoded protein: CASSDGLAGDRDTQYF.

V gene TRBV11-2 combines with J gene TRBJ1-1; a weak D match, TRBD1 (5 bases). The CDR3 contains 13 residues. Trimming removed 6 bases from V and 3 bases from J, with 11 bases in between. CDR1 SGHAT and CDR2 FQNNGV come from the germline V gene. Here the CDR3 DNA reads TGTGCCAGCAGTTCGGACATCTACACTGAAGCTTTCTTT. Translation gives CASSSDIYTEAFF.

The gene calls are TRBV28 and TRBJ2-2; D is ambiguous. V lost 1 base, J lost 0 bases, and 12 bases lay in between. CDR1 is MDHEN and CDR2 is SYDVKM in the germline V gene. The CDR3 runs 17 residues. CDR3 loop: CASSLYGGEANTGELFF. The CDR3 DNA reads as TGTGCCAGCAGTTTATACGGCGGAGAGGCGAACACCGGGGAGCTGTTTTTT. Together with reference TRBV28 and TRBJ2-2, the CDR3 gives the full variable domain: DVKVTQSSRYLVKRTGEKVFLECVQDMDHENMFWYRQDPGLGLRLIYFSYDVKMKEKGDIPEGYSVSREKKERFSLILESASTNQTSMYLCASSLYGGEANTGELFFGEGSRLTVL.

V gene TRBV4-2 combines with J gene TRBJ2-3, with D possibly being TRBD2 (6 bases). From germline, CDR1 is LGHNA and CDR2 YNFKEQ. Between the trimmed V and J ends, which lost 7 bases and 4 bases, there was a span of 21 bases. CDR3 length equals 16 residues. The CDR3 spells CASTPAGGTGADTQYF. The CDR3 region has the DNA TGTGCCAGCACCCCCGCGGGCGGGACGGGTGCAGATACGCAGTATTTT.

The chain recombines TRBV4-1 with TRBJ1-5, with D unclear. Trimming took off 1 base at V and 3 bases at J, with 4 bases between the two ends. This CDR3 has 13 amino acids. Germline V gene lookup returns CDR1 MGHRA and CDR2 YSYEKL. CDR3 coding DNA: TGCGCCAGCAGCCAAGGGTCCAATCAGCCCCAGCATTTT. Its translation is CASSQGSNQPQHF.

CDR3 in DNA: TGTGCCAGCAGCTTAGGGACAGGGTTCGAGCAGTACTTC. Its protein is CASSLGTGFEQYF. V is TRBV7-9 and J is TRBJ2-7; 8 nucleotides align to TRBD1. V was clipped by 1 base and J by 6 bases; unmatched bases: 2. Germline V lookup: CDR1 SEHNR, CDR2 FQNEAQ (reference sequence). CDR3 length: 13 residues.

This chain connects TRBV7-9 to TRBJ1-2; D ambiguous. This CDR3 spans 15 amino acids. The germline gives CDR1 SEHNR, CDR2 FQNEAQ (reference sequence). The V gene lost 6 bases and the J gene lost 5 bases, with 19 bases spanning the gap. Written as DNA, the CDR3 is TGTGCCAGCAGGACGATCCAGGTTGCGGGGTATGGCTACACCTTC. This sequence encodes CASRTIQVAGYGYTF.

This clone was seen only a few times. V and J are TRBV5-6 and TRBJ2-5, with 9 positions matching TRBD2. V trimming: 0 bases; J trimming: 1 base; junction bases outside the gene matches: 1. Germline CDR1 SGHDT, CDR2 YYEEEE. The CDR3 sequence is 15 residues long. CDR3 sequence (DNA): TGTGCCAGCAGCTTGGTGGGACTAGCCCAAGAGACCCAGTACTTC. It translates to CASSLVGLAQETQYF.

V usage is TRBV4-1 and J usage is TRBJ2-3; TRBD1 matches 10 bases. The germline V gene has CDR1 MGHRA and CDR2 YSYEKL. CDR3 length equals 15 residues. The V segment lost 1 base and the J segment 7 bases; nucleotides outside the gene matches: 5. CDR3 sequence: CASSQVGTGVHTQYF. The CDR3, as DNA: TGCGCCAGCAGCCAAGTTGGGACAGGGGTTCATACGCAGTATTTT.

This rearrangement joins TRBV7-2 to TRBJ2-7; D is ambiguous. The V end was cut by 5 bases, the J end by 2 bases, with 4 bases between. CDR3 length equals 11 residues. The germline V gene has CDR1 SGHTA and CDR2 FQGNSA. The CDR3 nucleotides read TGTGCCAGCAGCGCAACCTACGAGCAGTACTTC. It is translated as CASSATYEQYF. The entire variable domain, with the rest obtained from reference TRBV7-2 and TRBJ2-7, is as follows: GAGVSQSPSNKVTEKGKDVELRCDPISGHTALYWYRQSLGQGLEFLIYFQGNSAPDKSGLPSDRFSAERTGGSVSTLTIQRTQQEDSAVYLCASSATYEQYFGPGTRLTVT.